These 21 T cell receptor beta chains originate from one sample sequenced in a study of control samples from healthy donors and cancer patients. The data were produced by immunoSEQ multiplex PCR, yet TCRdb's version contains in-frame clones alone and is incomplete. The sample shows about 95,000 clones, roughly nine tenths of them seen only once. Sequencing was carried out using blood. These receptors were taken from a woman in her seventies in good health.

This chain links TRBV7-8 with TRBJ2-1, with D perhaps assigned TRBD1 or TRBD2 (6 bases each). V dropped 1 base and J dropped 5 bases, with 15 bases sitting between them. The CDR3 covers 16 residues. Germline V gives CDR1 SGHVS, CDR2 FQNEAQ. CDR3 residues: CASSLGGAAVNNEQFF. CDR3 bases: TGTGCCAGCAGCTTAGGGGGGGCTGCCGTAAACAATGAGCAGTTCTTC.

J is TRBJ2-3 and V is TRBV7-2; D remains ambiguous. Germline CDR1 and CDR2: SGHTA and FQGNSA. V was trimmed by 0 bases and J by 0 bases, leaving 7 bases between them. This CDR3 comprises 15 residues. The CDR3 loop is CASSLAMTSTDTQYF. CDR3 nucleotides: TGTGCCAGCAGCTTAGCGATGACTAGCACAGATACGCAGTATTTT.

V usage is TRBV11-3 and J usage is TRBJ2-1, with 10 bases that match TRBD2. Per the germline V gene, CDR1 is SGHNT and CDR2 is YENEEA. V was clipped by 0 bases and J by 6 bases; unmatched bases: 2. The CDR3 consists of 15 residues. CDR3 DNA: TGTGCCAGCAGCTTAGAAGCGGGAGGGTCCAATGAGCAGTTCTTC. It encodes CASSLEAGGSNEQFF.

This chain connects TRBV4-1 to TRBJ2-4, with a tentative D call TRBD2 (5 bases). The germline V gene has CDR1 MGHRA and CDR2 YSYEKL. The CDR3 has 18 residues. V was clipped by 1 base and J by 1 base, with 17 bases between them. The CDR3 DNA follows: TGCGCCAGCAGCCAAGTTGGCCGGGGTCTTCAGGCCAAAAACATTCAGTACTTC. It yields the protein CASSQVGRGLQAKNIQYF.

The chain is built from TRBV2 and TRBJ1-4; D not resolved. The CDR3 consists of 16 residues. Germline V CDR1 and CDR2: SNHLY, FYNNEI. V was trimmed by 4 bases and J by 5 bases, leaving 17 bases between them. The CDR3 sequence is CASSVGGLRGNEKLFF. Written as DNA, the CDR3 is TGTGCCAGCAGTGTAGGAGGCCTCCGTGGAAATGAAAAACTGTTTTTT.

The chain employs TRBV30 and TRBJ1-5, with D possibly matching TRBD1 (6 bases). The CDR3 is 14 residues long. The V end was cut by 0 bases, the J end by 4 bases, with 10 bases between. The V gene's germline CDR1 is GTSNPN and CDR2 SVGIG (reference sequence). The CDR3 DNA follows: TGTGCCTGGAGTGTGGGGACACCTAATCAGCCCCAGCATTTT. Translating gives CAWSVGTPNQPQHF.

The chain employs TRBV5-1 and TRBJ2-3, with TRBD2 matching over 8 bases. CDR1 SGHRS and CDR2 YFSETQ come from the germline V gene. J gave up 6 bases and V 4 bases, and 13 bases lay outside the gene matches. The CDR3 loop spans 16 amino acids. The CDR3 spells CASSTSGTRDGDTQYF. CDR3 in DNA: TGCGCCAGCAGCACCTCCGGGACTAGGGACGGTGATACGCAGTATTTT. Full variable domain (rest looked up from reference TRBV5-1 and TRBJ2-3): KAGVTQTPRYLIKTRGQQVTLSCSPISGHRSVSWYQQTPGQGLQFLFEYFSETQRNKGNFPGRFSGRQFSNSRSEMNVSTLELGDSALYLCASSTSGTRDGDTQYFGPGTRLTVL.

This clone has more than one count but fewer than ten. The chain joins TRBV9 to TRBJ2-1; the match to TRBD1 covers 8 bases. The CDR3 is 18 amino acids. Germline assignment: CDR1 SGDLS and CDR2 YYNGEE. The V gene end was trimmed by 3 bases and the J gene end by 0 bases; junction bases not matched to a gene: 11. The CDR3: CASSATLRGPSSYNEQFF. CDR3 in DNA: TGTGCCAGCAGCGCGACACTCAGGGGGCCGAGCTCCTACAATGAGCAGTTCTTC.

The J gene is TRBJ1-1, the V gene TRBV2; D gene uncertain. Trimming shortened V by 5 bases and J by 2 bases, and 9 bases separated the two germline ends. Germline CDR1 is SNHLY and CDR2 is FYNNEI. CDR3 length equals 13 residues. CDR3 sequence reads: CASSREDNTEAFF. Here the CDR3 DNA reads TGTGCCAGCAGTAGAGAGGATAACACTGAAGCTTTCTTT.

In this sample, this clone turned up once. The chain is built from TRBV5-4 and TRBJ2-1, with 7 nucleotides matching TRBD2. The germline gives CDR1 SGHNT, CDR2 YYREEE (reference sequence). V gave up 2 bases and J gave up 5 bases; unmatched junction bases: 7. The CDR3 is 15 amino acids. CDR3 in DNA: TGTGCCAGCAGCTTAGATGGGACTAAGGACAATGAGCAGTTCTTC. Its translation is CASSLDGTKDNEQFF.

The chain recombines TRBV10-2 with TRBJ1-1; D perhaps matches TRBD1 (5 bases). V was shortened by 5 bases and J by 5 bases, with 21 bases between the two germline ends. This CDR3 comprises 16 residues. The germline gives CDR1 WSHSY, CDR2 SAAADI. CDR3 sequence reads: CASSYSGAGRDTEAFF. The CDR3 DNA reads TGCGCCAGCAGTTACAGCGGGGCAGGGAGGGATACTGAAGCTTTCTTT.

The chain employs TRBV9 and TRBJ1-1; D is unclear. V lost 3 bases and J 4 bases, leaving 10 bases between the germline ends. The V gene's germline CDR1 is SGDLS and CDR2 YYNGEE. This CDR3 is built from 13 residues. DNA of the CDR3: TGTGCCAGCAGCGCAAGAATCGGCACTGAAGCTTTCTTT. Protein product: CASSARIGTEAFF.

V and J are TRBV30 and TRBJ1-1; tentatively, D is TRBD1 (5 bases). The CDR3 spans 12 residues. V was pared by 2 bases and J by 13 bases, with 17 bases between. The V gene's germline CDR1 is GTSNPN and CDR2 SVGIG (reference sequence). The DNA for the CDR3 is TGTGCCTGGAGTCCACGCACCAGGGTGGTTTTCTTT. This translates into CAWSPRTRVVFF.

The CDR3 reads CASSRLYQETQYF. The CDR3 nucleotides read TGTGCCAGCAGCCGCCTGTACCAAGAGACCCAGTACTTC. The chain recombines TRBV7-2 with TRBJ2-5; D is ambiguous. The germline gives CDR1 SGHTA, CDR2 FQGNSA. The CDR3 consists of 13 residues. The V end was cut by 5 bases, the J end by 0 bases, with 7 bases between.

This clone was counted only a few times. V is TRBV9 and J is TRBJ2-5, with D hard to call. From germline, CDR1 is SGDLS and CDR2 YYNGEE. This CDR3 region has 15 residues. Trimming took 0 bases from V and 1 from J, leaving 10 bases between them. In DNA form, the CDR3 reads TGTGCCAGCAGCGTAGCGTGGGGTTCCCAAGAGACCCAGTACTTC. Its translation: CASSVAWGSQETQYF.

This clone turned up a few times. The V gene is TRBV2, the J gene TRBJ1-2, with 7 bases fitting TRBD1. The J segment lost 4 bases and the V segment lost 4 bases, leaving 9 bases of the junction unmatched. Looked up from germline, CDR1 is SNHLY and CDR2 is FYNNEI. The CDR3 totals 15 residues. The CDR3 bases are TGTGCCAGCAGTGGGGCCCAGGGGGGGAGCTATGGCTACACCTTC. Amino acid sequence: CASSGAQGGSYGYTF.

The chain uses TRBV9 and TRBJ1-1; a weak D match, TRBD1 (5 bases). This CDR3 region has 15 residues. From germline, CDR1 is SGDLS and CDR2 YYNGEE. Trimming removed 4 bases at V and 1 base at J, with 14 bases between. The CDR3 DNA is TGTGCCAGCAGCCCCTCCGGGACTGAGAACACTGAAGCTTTCTTT. Residues: CASSPSGTENTEAFF.

The chain combines TRBV11-2 with TRBJ2-1; D is possibly TRBD2 (5 bases). There are 17 residues in the CDR3. CDR1 and CDR2 from the germline V gene are SGHAT and FQNNGV. The V end lost 2 bases, the J end lost 0 bases, and 14 bases lay between the germline ends. The CDR3 DNA sequence: TGTGCCAGCAGCTTACTCGTGGGAGATAGCTCCTACAATGAGCAGTTCTTC. Translated, it gives CASSLLVGDSSYNEQFF.

The chain recombines TRBV30 with TRBJ1-1; TRBD1 agrees at 9 bases. Per the germline V gene, CDR1 is GTSNPN and CDR2 is SVGIG (reference sequence). Trimming at V came to 2 bases and at J to 6 bases, leaving 7 bases not matched to a gene. This CDR3 is built from 14 residues. CDR3 bases: TGTGCCTGGAGTCAGACAGGGGGTGGGTCTGAAGCTTTCTTT. Protein: CAWSQTGGGSEAFF.

The chain's CDR3 is CAAFLGAVNTEAFF. DNA of the CDR3: TGTGCAGCTTTTTTGGGGGCCGTGAACACTGAAGCTTTCTTT. This chain links TRBV6-5 with TRBJ1-1; D is possibly TRBD1 (6 bases). In germline, CDR1 is MNHEY, CDR2 SVGAGI. CDR3 length equals 14 residues.

This clone was found once. The chain is built from TRBV5-6 and TRBJ1-3, with D possibly matching TRBD1 (6 bases). The CDR3 loop spans 16 amino acids. The V end was cut by 3 bases, the J end by 0 bases, with 13 bases between. Germline V gene sequence: CDR1 SGHDT, CDR2 YYEEEE. The CDR3 nucleotides read TGTGCCAGCAGCTACTCAGGGGCCTACTCTGGAAACACCATATATTTT. This translates into CASSYSGAYSGNTIYF.